This TCR beta chain came from a study of control samples from healthy donors and cancer patients. The method was immunoSEQ multiplex PCR; TCRdb's version includes in-frame clones alone and lacks a portion of them. The sample has some 97,000 clones; roughly 87% are singletons. Between the trimmed V and J ends, which lost 7 bases and 7 bases, there was a span of 14 bases. The CDR3 extends over 14 amino acids. Germline-derived CDR1 and CDR2 are MNHEY and SVGAGI. The material sequenced was blood. This chain connects TRBV6-5 to TRBJ1-6, with a weak D call TRBD1 (6 bases). The origin of this receptor is a woman aged 50 to 60 in good health. CDR3 bases: TGTGCCAGCAAGGGGATAGGGGGGAATTCACCCCTCCACTTT. It translates to CASKGIGGNSPLHF.